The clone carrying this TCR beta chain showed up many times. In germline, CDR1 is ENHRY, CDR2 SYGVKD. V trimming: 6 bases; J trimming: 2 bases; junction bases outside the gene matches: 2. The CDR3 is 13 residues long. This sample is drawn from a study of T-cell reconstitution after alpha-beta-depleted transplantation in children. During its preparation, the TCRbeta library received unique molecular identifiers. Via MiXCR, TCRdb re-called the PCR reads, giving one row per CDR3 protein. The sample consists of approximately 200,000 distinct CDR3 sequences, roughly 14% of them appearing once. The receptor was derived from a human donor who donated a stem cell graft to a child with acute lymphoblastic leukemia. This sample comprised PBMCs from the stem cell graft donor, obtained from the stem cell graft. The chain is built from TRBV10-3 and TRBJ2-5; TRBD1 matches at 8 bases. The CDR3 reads CAISWDRQETQYF. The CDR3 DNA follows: TGTGCCATCAGCTGGGACAGGCAAGAGACCCAGTACTTC.